The 21 T cell receptor beta chains below were found in one sample sequenced in a study of shared clonotypes between healthy human individuals. Libraries were prepared by immunoSEQ multiplex PCR; TCRdb keeps only in-frame clonotypes and omits some of them. The repertoire holds about 340,000 clones, with around 70% as singletons. Source material: memory CD4+ T cells sorted from blood. As to subset: CD45RA-negative fraction. These receptors were obtained from a man aged 30-40 years in good health.

V and J are TRBV5-1 and TRBJ2-7, with D uncertain. CDR3 length equals 12 residues. V was pared by 6 bases and J by 3 bases, with 10 bases between. Germline loops: CDR1 SGHRS, CDR2 YFSETQ. The DNA of the CDR3 is TGCGCCAGCAATTCTGTGAGCTACGAGCAGTACTTC. It specifies CASNSVSYEQYF.

V usage is TRBV5-8 and J usage is TRBJ2-3, with 8 bases identical to TRBD1. CDR3 length equals 17 residues. Looked up from germline, CDR1 is SGHTS and CDR2 is YDEGEE. V lost 4 bases to trimming and J lost 0 bases; unmatched junction nucleotides: 10. The CDR3 sequence: CASSRDRTMTSTDTQYF. The CDR3 bases are TGTGCCAGCAGCAGGGACAGGACAATGACTAGCACAGATACGCAGTATTTT.

The chain couples TRBV2 to TRBJ1-4; D possibly corresponds to TRBD1 (5 bases). Germline CDR1 is SNHLY and CDR2 is FYNNEI. CDR3 size: 16 residues. Trimming left V 7 bases short and J 4 bases short, with 19 bases between. Here the CDR3 reads CASNPLGRGFNEKLFF. For the CDR3, the DNA is TGTGCCAGCAACCCGTTGGGACGGGGTTTTAATGAAAAACTGTTTTTT.

This chain uses TRBV5-1 with TRBJ2-7; weak D call: TRBD1 (6 bases). The CDR3 spans 13 residues. Trimming stripped 4 bases from V and 5 bases from J, with 13 bases between. Germline loops: CDR1 SGHRS, CDR2 YFSETQ. The CDR3 protein is CASSDQGFNEQYF. The CDR3 nucleotides are TGCGCCAGCAGCGATCAGGGGTTCAACGAGCAGTACTTC.

This rearrangement joins TRBV11-2 to TRBJ1-5, with D perhaps TRBD1 (5 bases). The V and J ends lost 5 bases and 3 bases respectively, with 11 bases between them. CDR3 length: 14 residues. In germline, CDR1 is SGHAT, CDR2 FQNNGV. This CDR3 reads CASSTGTPNQPQHF. CDR3 sequence (DNA): TGTGCCAGCAGCACCGGGACTCCCAATCAGCCCCAGCATTTT.

V and J are TRBV7-3 and TRBJ2-3; 10 positions match TRBD2. J was trimmed by 6 bases and V by 2 bases; bases with no gene match: 5. The germline gives CDR1 SGHTA, CDR2 FQGTGA. The CDR3 spans 15 residues. In nucleotides, the CDR3 is TGTGCCAGCAGCTTAGCAGCGGGAGGGCTGGATACGCAGTATTTT. Residues: CASSLAAGGLDTQYF.

The chain joins TRBV5-1 to TRBJ2-1; D is perhaps TRBD1 or TRBD2 (5 bases each). V was shortened by 3 bases and J by 0 bases, with 13 bases between the two germline ends. The CDR3 loop spans 16 amino acids. In germline, CDR1 is SGHRS, CDR2 YFSETQ. CDR3 region: CASSSPGRRSYNEQFF. Here the CDR3 DNA reads TGCGCCAGCAGCTCACCGGGACGCCGCTCCTACAATGAGCAGTTCTTC.

The chain combines TRBV29-1 with TRBJ2-7, with D perhaps TRBD1 (5 bases). CDR3 length: 12 amino acids. The V gene's germline CDR1 is SQVTM and CDR2 ANQGSEA. The CDR3 is CTAWGSHYEQYF. Written as DNA, the CDR3 is TGCACCGCGTGGGGCAGCCACTACGAGCAGTACTTC.

V is TRBV5-4 and J is TRBJ1-2, with D hard to call. CDR1 SGHNT and CDR2 YYREEE come from the germline V gene (reference sequence). The CDR3 is 13 residues long. V lost 0 bases, J lost 6 bases, and 9 bases lay in between. Written as DNA, the CDR3 is TGTGCCAGCAGCTTGGTAGGGCCTAATGGCTACACCTTC. It encodes CASSLVGPNGYTF.

The chain is built from TRBV5-1 and TRBJ1-3; D is unclear. Per the germline V gene, CDR1 is SGHRS and CDR2 is YFSETQ. This CDR3 comprises 15 residues. V lost 3 bases to trimming and J lost 0 bases, with 10 bases between them. The CDR3 reads CASSSDPTSGNTIYF. CDR3 DNA sequence: TGCGCCAGCAGCTCGGACCCAACCTCTGGAAACACCATATATTTT.

V gene TRBV7-6 combines with J gene TRBJ2-5; 9 positions match TRBD1. Germline V CDR1 and CDR2: SGHVS, FNYEAQ. The J segment lost 5 bases and the V segment lost 5 bases, leaving 6 bases of the junction unmatched. The length of the CDR3 is 14 residues. The CDR3 sequence: CASSHGQGWETQYF. The CDR3 coding sequence is TGTGCCAGCAGCCACGGACAGGGGTGGGAGACCCAGTACTTC.

The rearrangement joins TRBV4-3 to TRBJ1-3; D may be TRBD1 (5 bases). The V gene lost 0 bases and the J gene lost 0 bases, with 9 bases spanning the gap. This CDR3 is 16 amino acids long. Germline V gene data show CDR1 as LGHNA and CDR2 as YSLEER. The CDR3 coding sequence is TGCGCCAGCAGCCAAGATGCGACAGCCTCTGGAAACACCATATATTTT. Protein: CASSQDATASGNTIYF.

This clone was observed many times. The CDR3 is CASSLSGAGRTKYF. CDR3 sequence (DNA): TGTGCCAGCAGTTTATCAGGCGCAGGGCGGACAAAGTACTTC. The chain employs TRBV27 and TRBJ2-7; possibly TRBD1 for D (5 bases). Germline assignment: CDR1 MNHEY and CDR2 SMNVEV (reference sequence). There are 14 residues in the CDR3. V gave up 0 bases and J gave up 11 bases, with 17 bases separating them.

The rearrangement links TRBV30 to TRBJ1-2; D is unresolved. Trimming took off 3 bases at V and 8 bases at J, with 10 bases between the two ends. CDR3 length: 11 residues. Germline assignment: CDR1 GTSNPN and CDR2 SVGIG (reference sequence). This CDR3 reads CAWRVGNGYTF. CDR3 nucleotides: TGTGCCTGGAGAGTGGGGAACGGCTACACCTTC.

The CDR3: CASSERDRGNTIYF. The CDR3, as DNA: TGTGCCAGCAGTGAAAGGGACAGGGGAAACACCATATATTTT. The chain carries TRBV6-1 and TRBJ1-3; 8 bases align to TRBD1. J was trimmed by 4 bases and V by 2 bases; bases with no gene match: 1. Germline V gene data show CDR1 as MNHNS and CDR2 as SASEGT. The CDR3 spans 14 residues.

The chain has TRBV29-1 and TRBJ1-2; 8 bases line up with TRBD1. CDR3 length: 12 amino acids. Germline loops: CDR1 SQVTM, CDR2 ANQGSEA. The V and J ends lost 7 bases and 4 bases, in that order; junction bases with no gene match: 5. The CDR3 sequence is CSASGGGYGYTF. The CDR3 DNA sequence: TGCAGCGCCTCAGGGGGCGGCTATGGCTACACCTTC.

This chain links TRBV2 with TRBJ2-7, with 11 positions matching TRBD2. Germline CDR1 SNHLY, CDR2 FYNNEI. Trimming at V came to 0 bases and at J to 4 bases, leaving 5 bases not matched to a gene. There are 16 residues in the CDR3. DNA for the CDR3: TGTGCCAGCAGTGAAGCGCTACTAGCGGGAGCTTACGAGCAGTACTTC. The encoded protein is CASSEALLAGAYEQYF.

The chain recombines TRBV29-1 with TRBJ2-3; possibly TRBD1 or TRBD2 for D (6 bases each). Germline V gives CDR1 SQVTM, CDR2 ANQGSEA. V lost 8 bases and J 1 base, leaving 13 bases between the germline ends. The CDR3 has 13 residues. Here the CDR3 DNA reads TGCAGCCTTAGGGGGGTGGGCACAGATACGCAGTATTTT. Encoded protein: CSLRGVGTDTQYF.

The V and J genes are TRBV2 and TRBJ1-1, with 8 bases matching TRBD1. From germline, CDR1 is SNHLY and CDR2 FYNNEI. This CDR3 contains 14 residues. V shed 6 bases and J 4 bases; nucleotides not matched to a gene: 7. In DNA form, the CDR3 reads TGTGCCAGCAGGATTCACGACAGGGGCACTGAAGCTTTCTTT. This sequence encodes CASRIHDRGTEAFF.

Only a few counts were recorded for this clone. The CDR3 sequence is CASSPGDPPRNEQFF. CDR3 coding DNA: TGTGCCAGCAGCCCCGGGGACCCCCCGCGGAATGAGCAGTTCTTC. The chain couples TRBV11-2 to TRBJ2-1; tentatively, D is TRBD1 or TRBD2 (5 bases each). V dropped 5 bases and J dropped 7 bases, with 18 bases sitting between them. The CDR3 runs 15 residues. Germline CDR1 SGHAT, CDR2 FQNNGV.

This clone occurred a few times. The chain employs TRBV5-1 and TRBJ1-1; no definite D call. The V gene lost 1 base and the J gene lost 1 base, with 11 bases spanning the gap. This CDR3 is built from 15 residues. CDR1 and CDR2 (germline): SGHRS, YFSETQ. CDR3 sequence reads: CASSLLVGENTEAFF. The CDR3 coding sequence is TGCGCCAGCAGCTTGTTAGTCGGGGAGAACACTGAAGCTTTCTTT.